This TCR beta chain originates from a study of PD-L1 blockade in urothelial cancer. Looking at the study overall: The patients' atezolizumab therapy, 1,200 mg intravenously every 3 weeks, started in the mid-2010s.

Trimming took 1 base from V and 5 from J, leaving 15 bases between them. CDR3 size: 17 residues. Per germline, CDR1 SEHNR and CDR2 FQNEAQ (reference sequence). Time point meaning: pretreatment peripheral blood. Urothelial carcinoma affected the patients, and it was locally advanced or metastatic. In each PCR, synthetic TCR analog templates were spiked in. The table came from immunoSEQ multiplex PCR; TCRdb's copy has only in-frame clones and leaves some out. The table lists around 130,000 clones, about four fifths of them singletons. This TCR was sampled from a man in his forties or fifties with urothelial cancer. The rearrangement uses TRBV7-9 and TRBJ1-6; D might be TRBD1 (5 bases). The sequences come from PBMCs, collected around atezolizumab (anti-PD-L1) treatment. CDR3 sequence (DNA): TGTGCCAGCAGCTTAGGAGGGAGGGGATTCCATAATTCACCCCTCCACTTT. Translated: CASSLGGRGFHNSPLHF.